This TCR beta chain stems from a study of T cells after yellow fever vaccination. Germline-derived CDR1 and CDR2 are DFQATT and SNEGSKA (reference sequence). V lost 0 bases and J lost 1; bases outside the gene matches: 9. The CDR3 extends over 17 amino acids. This clonotype occurred a few times. TCRdb re-called the 5' RACE reads with MiXCR, one entry per CDR3 protein. The table shows approximately 610,000 distinct CDR3 sequences, with about 17% occurring only once. V usage is TRBV20-1 and J usage is TRBJ2-1; 7 nucleotides match TRBD1. The source is a man between 18 and 35 years old who received the YFV17D yellow fever vaccine. Here the sequenced sample was PBMCs, taken 4 to 5 days after the first yellow fever vaccination. The CDR3 loop is CSARESLQGSSYNEQFF. The DNA for the CDR3 is TGCAGTGCTAGAGAGTCGTTACAGGGGAGTTCCTACAATGAGCAGTTCTTC.